This T cell receptor (beta chain) came from a study of regulatory T cells in long-lasting Graves disease (dated by TCRdb to the early 2020s). General notes on the study: Persistent Graves' disease was defined as antithyroid drug treatment for over 5 years with persistently positive TSH receptor autoantibodies. Persistent Graves' disease patients were compared with newly diagnosed Graves' disease patients by peripheral blood TCR sequencing and RNA sequencing. The study took place in China and was registered as a clinical trial. TCR sequencing covered around 13 persistent and around 20 newly diagnosed Graves' disease patients, approximately 33 samples in total. Antithyroid drugs had been taken for 10 to 13 years on average by persistent Graves' disease patients in the clinical cohort.

A word on this clonotype: What this receptor recognizes is not known. No qualities accompany the bases; no much larger clone lies one base away.

Receptor amplification or capture employed multiplex PCR. This sample was sequenced with an Illumina HiSeq 4000. TCR beta libraries were built with iRepertoire HTBI primers and Arm-PCR amplification of CDR3 regions. PCR products were gel purified before sequencing. Per the source publication's procedure: Across samples, roughly 60 TRBV and 12 to 15 TRBJ segments were identified and used for gene usage analysis of CDR3 amino acid clonotypes. COPE and FqMerger were used to merge filtered high-quality paired reads into contigs. BLAST was used to align contigs to IMGT TRBV, TRBD and TRBJ reference genes, and CDR3 was defined according to IMGT. Highly expanded clones were defined as clonotypes with a frequency above 0.1%. Shannon entropy served as the measure of repertoire diversity, while the Gini coefficient captured V-J evenness. A clonotype found in more than one individual was treated as public. Through fastp at Q25 and MiXCR, TCRdb rebuilt clones from the public reads, retaining in-frame beta chains. Every CDR3 protein is listed once, alongside the most common genes and DNA of its rows. These V and J calls originate from TCRdb's pipeline instead of the authors' own analysis. The sample data list about 300,000 distinct CDR3 sequences, and around 23% of these were observed just once. Clones ranked in the top ten supply roughly 50% of the sample.

Study-level results and caveats: As a limitation, the authors acknowledged that the small sample size may reduce accuracy. Compared with newly diagnosed patients, persistent Graves' disease patients had lower TCR Shannon entropy and fewer highly expanded clones, which suggests clonal expansion. Persistent patients shared more public clonotypes among themselves (around 2,500) than newly diagnosed patients did (more than 950). Only peripheral blood was studied, because thyroid tissue, the primary lesion, was inaccessible. Only the TCR beta chain was sequenced and analyzed.

The time point label corresponds to: persistent/refractory GD, antithyroid drugs over 5 years with positive TRAb. For both TCR sequencing and RNA sequencing, RNA was extracted from PBMCs in TRIzol. The diagnosis of Graves' disease was made according to American Thyroid Association guidelines. Patients were recruited from an endocrinology department in Xi'an, China. From each patient, around 9 milliliters of peripheral blood was collected into an EDTA anticoagulant tube. PBMCs were isolated by Ficoll Paque Plus density gradient separation without further T cell sorting. An Agilent 2100 Bioanalyzer and agarose gel were used to check RNA quality, and a NanoDrop 2000 was used to measure RNA concentration. The source is a female donor with Graves disease. This specimen consisted of peripheral blood mononuclear cells (PBMCs), obtained when the disease was refractory, from a patient treated with antithyroid drugs.

The bases read TGCAGTGCTAGGAGGGGGATCGGATACCGGCCCATCGGGGAGACCCAGTACTTC. Translation gives CSARRGIGYRPIGETQYF. The V gene is TRBV20-1 and the J gene is TRBJ2-5; TRBD1 could be the D gene, as 6 bases match. Its CDR3 holds 18 amino acids, cysteine through phenylalanine. Kept here is only the CDR3 DNA, which spans 54 bases and is read in frame from base 1. The junction carries 28 bases between V and J, which are trimmed by 3 bases and 5 bases respectively. CDR1 DFQATT and CDR2 SNEGSKA were looked up in the germline V gene (reference sequence).